Each of the 4 T cell receptor beta chains below was sequenced from the same sample in a study of T cell responses to AZD1222 COVID-19 vaccine. TCRdb's table, derived via immunoSEQ multiplex PCR, lists solely in-frame clones and lacks some. The data hold 100,000 or so clones, with 87% observed a single time. Source: peripheral blood, taken on day 0 of AZD1222 vaccination. The receptors shown here come from an adult in good health.

The V call is TRBV12-3 or TRBV12-4, the J call TRBJ2-4; D remains unclear. The CDR3 loop spans 13 amino acids. Trimming stripped 6 bases from V and 5 bases from J, with 11 bases between. The CDR3 nucleotides are TGTGCCAGCAGCCTTAGTAGGGAAAACATTCAGTACTTC. Translated: CASSLSRENIQYF.

The gene calls are TRBV19 and TRBJ1-1; D perhaps matches TRBD1 (5 bases). There are 13 residues in the CDR3. V lost 3 bases to trimming and J lost 5 bases, with 10 bases between them. Looked up from germline, CDR1 is LNHDA and CDR2 is SQIVND (reference sequence). CDR3 loop: CASSILGGTEAFF. The DNA for the CDR3 is TGTGCCAGTAGTATTCTCGGGGGAACTGAAGCTTTCTTT.

This sequence joins TRBV14 and TRBJ1-1; no clear D gene. Per germline, CDR1 SGHDN and CDR2 FVKESK. The V gene lost 4 bases and the J gene lost 2 bases, with 2 bases spanning the gap. The CDR3 contains 11 residues. In DNA, the CDR3 is TGTGCCAGCAGCCTAAACACTGAAGCTTTCTTT. It is translated as CASSLNTEAFF.

V gene TRBV11-2 combines with J gene TRBJ1-1; D may be TRBD1 (6 bases). Trimming took 2 bases from V and 1 from J, leaving 14 bases between them. The CDR3 sequence is 16 residues long. CDR1 is SGHAT and CDR2 is FQNNGV in the germline V gene. CDR3 DNA sequence: TGTGCCAGCAGCTTAAGGTTCGGACAGAAGAACACTGAAGCTTTCTTT. It translates to CASSLRFGQKNTEAFF.